This TCR beta chain originates from a study of neurological immune-mediated disorders. Study conclusions and caveats: Grouping of repertoires by phylogeny put those of 18 of 34 multiple sclerosis patients into a single related-CDR3 cluster, a possible signature.

TCRdb reanalysed the 5' RACE reads using MiXCR and keeps one entry per CDR3 protein. The table includes about 58,000 distinct CDR3 sequences, about 3.5% detected once. CDR1 is SGHTA and CDR2 is FQGNSA in the germline V gene. The CDR3 length is 15 residues. This clonotype was found many times. Its antigen remains unidentified. A junction boundary mismatches the germline segment, possibly from a read error. The sequencing sample was made of PBMCs. The TCR originated in a man under 40 with multiple sclerosis. The chain joins TRBV7-2 to TRBJ1-6, with D maybe TRBD1 (5 bases). The CDR3 DNA reads TGTGCCAGCAGCTTAGATGGGACTGGCCCCTCACCCCTCAACTTT. This gives the protein CASSLDGTGPSPLNF.